These 18 T cell receptor beta chains originate from one sample sequenced in a study of OX40 agonist ivuxolimab in advanced cancers. Some clones are missing from TCRdb's copy, which holds only in-frame ones; the method was immunoSEQ multiplex PCR. Of more than 80,000 clones listed, under 95% are singletons. The sequences come from CD4+ or CD8+ T cells sorted from blood, collected in a trial of the OX40 agonist ivuxolimab. The receptors stem from an adult with an advanced solid tumor such as melanoma, head and neck, liver or kidney cancer.

This sequence joins TRBV7-2 and TRBJ2-3; 7 nucleotides line up with TRBD1. The CDR3 has 16 amino acids. The J segment lost 0 bases and the V segment lost 4 bases, leaving 7 bases of the junction unmatched. The germline V gene encodes CDR1 SGHTA and CDR2 FQGNSA. The CDR3 loop reads CASSSDRLASTDTQYF. The DNA of the CDR3 is TGTGCCAGCAGCTCGGACAGGTTAGCTAGCACAGATACGCAGTATTTT.

The chain is built from TRBV4-1 and TRBJ2-2; TRBD2 aligns across 7 bases. The junction had 7 bases not matched to a gene; V was cut back by 1 base and J by 5 bases. Looked up from germline, CDR1 is MGHRA and CDR2 is YSYEKL. CDR3 length: 16 amino acids. The CDR3 loop reads CASSQAGTMATGELFF. The DNA of the CDR3 is TGCGCCAGCAGCCAAGCCGGGACTATGGCAACCGGGGAGCTGTTTTTT.

The gene calls are TRBV9 and TRBJ2-5; 11 bases map to TRBD2. V was pared by 0 bases and J by 3 bases, with 7 bases of the junction left unmatched. Germline V gene lookup returns CDR1 SGDLS and CDR2 YYNGEE. The CDR3 contains 17 residues. The CDR3 spells CASSVGEGLAGEETQYF. CDR3 DNA sequence: TGTGCCAGCAGCGTAGGAGAAGGACTAGCGGGCGAAGAGACCCAGTACTTC. The full variable domain, rest sourced from reference TRBV9 and TRBJ2-5, is DSGVTQTPKHLITATGQRVTLRCSPRSGDLSVYWYQQSLDQGLQFLIQYYNGEERAKGNILERFSAQQFPDLHSELNLSSLELGDSALYFCASSVGEGLAGEETQYFGPGTRLLVL.

The V call is TRBV21-1, the J call TRBJ1-2; the table's D call, TRBD1, was not checked against the DNA. TRBV21-1 is recorded as a pseudogene. The CDR3 is 16 residues long. CDR3 sequence reads: CASSKALQGANYGYTF. The DNA for the CDR3 is TGTGCCAGCAGCAAAGCGCTGCAGGGGGCGAACTATGGCTACACCTTC.

The chain links TRBV4-1 to TRBJ2-7, with unresolved D. V was clipped by 4 bases and J by 7 bases, with 14 bases between them. Germline V gene lookup returns CDR1 MGHRA and CDR2 YSYEKL. This CDR3 contains 13 residues. The CDR3 sequence: CASSLEPTREQYF. For the CDR3, the DNA is TGCGCCAGCAGCCTCGAGCCGACAAGGGAGCAGTACTTC.

This CDR3 reads CASSLSTGELFF. DNA of the CDR3: TGCGCCAGCAGCCTAAGCACCGGGGAGCTGTTTTTT. The chain uses TRBV5-1 and TRBJ2-2; D unresolved. Germline V lookup: CDR1 SGHRS, CDR2 YFSETQ. The CDR3 totals 12 residues. The V end lost 4 bases, the J end lost 4 bases, and 5 bases lay between the germline ends.

This clone was recorded only once. CDR3 protein: CASRTGGVGGLLQPQHF. In DNA form, the CDR3 reads TGTGCCAGCAGAACAGGGGGCGTCGGGGGCTTGCTTCAGCCCCAGCATTTT. This sequence joins TRBV7-8 and TRBJ1-5, with 9 bases lining up with TRBD1. Germline CDR1 and CDR2: SGHVS and FQNEAQ. This CDR3 has 17 amino acids. V lost 6 bases and J lost 6; bases outside the gene matches: 15.

The V call is TRBV5-6, the J call TRBJ1-2; D ambiguous. V lost 4 bases, J lost 0 bases, and 10 bases lay in between. The CDR3 is 14 amino acids. Germline V lookup: CDR1 SGHDT, CDR2 YYEEEE. The CDR3 bases are TGTGCCAGCAGCCCACTGATAGCTAACTATGGCTACACCTTC. Protein product: CASSPLIANYGYTF. The entire variable domain, with the rest obtained from reference TRBV5-6 and TRBJ1-2, is as follows: DAGVTQSPTHLIKTRGQQVTLRCSPKSGHDTVSWYQQALGQGPQFIFQYYEEEERQRGNFPDRFSGHQFPNYSSELNVNALLLGDSALYLCASSPLIANYGYTFGSGTRLTVV.

The V call is TRBV2, the J call TRBJ1-4; perhaps TRBD1 as D (5 bases). The V gene's germline CDR1 is SNHLY and CDR2 FYNNEI. The V end was cut by 3 bases, the J end by 7 bases, with 12 bases between. The CDR3 is made up of 14 amino acids. DNA of the CDR3: TGTGCCAGCAGTGAGGGGGTGGGAGGTGAAAAACTGTTTTTT. Translated, it gives CASSEGVGGEKLFF. Using reference TRBV2 and TRBJ1-4 for the parts outside the CDR3, the full variable domain is EPEVTQTPSHQVTQMGQEVILRCVPISNHLYFYWYRQILGQKVEFLVSFYNNEISEKSEIFDDQFSVERPDGSNFTLKIRSTKLEDSAMYFCASSEGVGGEKLFFGSGTQLSVL.

The CDR3 DNA is TGTGCCAGCAGTAATACCGGGGTCGGTGTGAGGCAGTACTTC. The encoded protein is CASSNTGVGVRQYF. This rearrangement joins TRBV25-1 to TRBJ2-7; perhaps TRBD2 as D (5 bases). CDR1 and CDR2 (germline): MGHDK, SYGVNS. The V end was cut by 5 bases, the J end by 9 bases, with 20 bases between. The CDR3 contains 14 residues.

The chain is built from TRBV18 and TRBJ2-5; 7 nucleotides match TRBD1. V was pared by 6 bases and J by 5 bases, with 9 bases of the junction left unmatched. The CDR3 is made up of 14 amino acids. In germline, CDR1 is KGHSH, CDR2 LQKENI. DNA of the CDR3: TGTGCCAGCTCTGATGCAGGGGGAGAGGAGACCCAGTACTTC. Protein: CASSDAGGEETQYF.

This clone was observed a handful of times. The V call is TRBV6-6, the J call TRBJ1-1, with D unresolved. V gave up 0 bases and J gave up 8 bases, with 4 bases separating them. The CDR3 is 11 amino acids. Germline CDR1 reads MNHNY; CDR2 reads SVGAGI (reference sequence). The CDR3 DNA follows: TGTGCCAGCAGTTACTCCTCGGAAGCTTTCTTT. It specifies CASSYSSEAFF.

This rearrangement joins TRBV28 to TRBJ2-2; possible D gene TRBD1, 6 bases. Trimming removed 4 bases at V and 7 bases at J, with 13 bases between. This CDR3 region has 14 residues. Germline V gives CDR1 MDHEN, CDR2 SYDVKM. The CDR3 loop reads CASSYRVFGGELFF. CDR3 DNA sequence: TGTGCCAGCAGTTACAGGGTCTTCGGCGGGGAGCTGTTTTTT.

The rearrangement uses TRBV7-9 and TRBJ2-1; 9 bases line up with TRBD1. The germline CDR1 and CDR2 sequences are SEHNR and FQNEAQ (reference sequence). The CDR3 is 16 residues long. The V segment lost 5 bases and the J segment 1 base; nucleotides outside the gene matches: 6. The CDR3 loop is CASSTPGQGSYNEQFF. CDR3 nucleotide sequence: TGTGCCAGCAGCACACCGGGACAGGGTTCCTACAATGAGCAGTTCTTC.

The chain recombines TRBV30 with TRBJ2-7, with D possibly being TRBD2 (5 bases). The V end lost 0 bases, the J end lost 0 bases, and 6 bases lay between the germline ends. From germline, CDR1 is GTSNPN and CDR2 SVGIG (reference sequence). The CDR3 extends over 13 amino acids. CDR3 residues: CAWSVGDSYEQYF. CDR3 bases: TGTGCCTGGAGTGTCGGGGACTCCTACGAGCAGTACTTC.

V and J are TRBV27 and TRBJ1-2; a weak D match, TRBD1 (5 bases). The V gene lost 5 bases and the J gene lost 5 bases, with 18 bases spanning the gap. The germline V gene has CDR1 MNHEY and CDR2 SMNVEV (reference sequence). This CDR3 has 15 residues. The CDR3 DNA reads TGTGCCAGCAGTCAATCCCTGGGACGCGGGTATGGCTACACCTTC. It encodes CASSQSLGRGYGYTF.

This rearrangement joins TRBV7-9 to TRBJ1-3, with D perhaps TRBD1 (5 bases). Germline V lookup: CDR1 SEHNR, CDR2 FQNEAQ (reference sequence). CDR3 length: 15 residues. V was trimmed by 2 bases and J by 2 bases, leaving 10 bases between them. In DNA form, the CDR3 reads TGTGCCAGCAGCTTACCCCGACAGACTGGAAACACCATATATTTT. Its protein product is CASSLPRQTGNTIYF.

This clone was detected only once. CDR3: CASSYLDRGSDIQYF. Written as DNA, the CDR3 is TGTGCCAGCAGTTACTTAGACAGGGGAAGTGACATTCAGTACTTC. This chain joins TRBV6-5 and TRBJ2-4; 8 bases match TRBD1. The V and J ends lost 1 base and 8 bases, in that order; junction bases with no gene match: 7. The CDR3 consists of 15 residues. Germline lookup yields CDR1 MNHEY and CDR2 SVGAGI.